The T cell receptor beta chain under discussion was sequenced for a study of molecular identifiers for immune sequencing clone quantification. Study-level points and caveats: Should identical TCR molecules share a barcode, the sizes of highly expanded clones could be underestimated.

Bulk TCR libraries used previously described methods and listed TCR primers. TCRdb re-derived calls from the PCR reads in MiXCR, one entry per CDR3 protein. The sample includes roughly 100,000 distinct CDR3 sequences, 30% to 45% of them seen just once. Construction of naive CD8 libraries employed roughly 20,000 to 1,100,000 sorted cells together with 10%, 30% or 50% RNA. CDR1 is SGHNT and CDR2 is YYREEE in the germline V gene (reference sequence). The CDR3 spans 14 residues. V was pared by 4 bases and J by 8 bases, with 16 bases between. This clonotype was seen repeatedly, ten times or more. The antigen is not known.

The TCR sequence derives from a human donor in good health. Some libraries in this study had Jurkat cell RNA spiked in. Material: naive CD8+ T cells from blood, with Jurkat cell RNA spiked in. As for subset: FACS-sorted CD8+CD4-CCR7+CD45RA+ naive T cells. The chain has TRBV5-4 and TRBJ2-4, with D perhaps matching TRBD2 (5 bases). CDR3 coding DNA: TGTGCCAGCAGCCATGAAAGGCTGCGGGACATTCAGTACTTC. Translated: CASSHERLRDIQYF.